This T cell receptor (beta chain) was sequenced in a study of early T cells in non-severe SARS-CoV-2 infection. At the level of the study: Sequencing input comprised bulk RNA from unsorted whole blood; chain pairing was not available.

In this sample, this clonotype turned up a few times. Its antigen is still unknown. The CDR3 contains 16 residues. Unique molecular identifiers were added to individual cDNA molecules. One entry per CDR3 protein, called by TCRdb with MiXCR from the 5' RACE reads. The table lists about 75,000 distinct CDR3 sequences, approximately 10% of them singletons. The study, taken as a whole, reports: Matching with VDJdb favored anti-spike CD8 responses (missing private and CD4 specificities).

The specimen comprised whole blood, sampled at baseline. The chain has TRBV12-2 and TRBJ2-2; the D call of TRBD2 is as the table states it, not checked on the DNA. TRBV12-2 is a known pseudogene. The TCR sequence derives from an adult who was a healthcare worker with PCR-confirmed SARS-CoV-2 infection or an uninfected control (not recorded which). This chain's CDR3 is CASRLVTPQAKRELFF. The CDR3 nucleotides read TGTGCAAGTCGCTTAGTCACCCCGCAAGCCAAGAGGGAGCTGTTTTTT.